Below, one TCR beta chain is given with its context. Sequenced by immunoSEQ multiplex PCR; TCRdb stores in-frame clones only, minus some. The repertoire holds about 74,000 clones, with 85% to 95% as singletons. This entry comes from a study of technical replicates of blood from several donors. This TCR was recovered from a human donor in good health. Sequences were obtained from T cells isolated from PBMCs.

The CDR3 coding sequence is TGTGCCAGCAGCTTAGGTAGCGGGGGGGCACAGTCCTACAATGAGCAGTTCTTC. Amino acid sequence: CASSLGSGGAQSYNEQFF. The chain has TRBV11-2 and TRBJ2-1; TRBD2 matches at 11 bases. CDR1 and CDR2 (germline): SGHAT, FQNNGV. The CDR3 consists of 18 residues. After removal of 1 base from V and 1 base from J, the junction contained 6 bases not matched to a gene.